This T cell receptor beta chain was documented in a study of blood T cells in healthy people across ages. Study-wide results and limits: Fewer expanded clones and more diversity marked long-lived versus aged donors.

Then a second PCR, running roughly 7 to 11 cycles, was carried out with a sample-barcoded 5' primer and a J-beta primer mix. Using its own MiXCR run on the 5' RACE reads, TCRdb lists one record per CDR3 protein. The table includes about 680,000 distinct CDR3 sequences, 45% to 50% detected once. The germline V and J ends were trimmed by 4 bases and 2 bases, with 10 bases remaining between them. Germline CDR1 reads SGHRS; CDR2 reads YFSETQ. This CDR3 contains 13 residues. The sample, about 9.2 milliliters of peripheral blood, was drawn from each donor. As regards this clonotype: Its matching antigen is unknown.

This receptor was obtained from an older woman in good health. The chain has TRBV5-1 and TRBJ2-7; D not resolved. Input material: blood. As DNA, the CDR3 is TGCGCCAGCAGCCCAATTGTAGCCTACGAGCAGTACTTC. It translates to CASSPIVAYEQYF.